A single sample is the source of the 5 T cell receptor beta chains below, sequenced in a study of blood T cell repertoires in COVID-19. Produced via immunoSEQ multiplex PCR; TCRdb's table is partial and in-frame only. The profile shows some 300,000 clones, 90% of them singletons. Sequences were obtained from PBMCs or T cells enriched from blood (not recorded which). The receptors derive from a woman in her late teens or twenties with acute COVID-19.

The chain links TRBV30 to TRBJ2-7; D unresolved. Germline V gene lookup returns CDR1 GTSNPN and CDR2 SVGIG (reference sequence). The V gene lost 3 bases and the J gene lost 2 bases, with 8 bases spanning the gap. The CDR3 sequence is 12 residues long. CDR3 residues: CAWRASPYEQYF. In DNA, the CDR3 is TGTGCCTGGAGAGCCTCCCCCTACGAGCAGTACTTC.

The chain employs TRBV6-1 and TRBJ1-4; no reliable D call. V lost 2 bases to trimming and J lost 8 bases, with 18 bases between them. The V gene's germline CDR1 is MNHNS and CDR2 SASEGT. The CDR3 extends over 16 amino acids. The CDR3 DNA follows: TGTGCCAGCAGTGAAAAATCGGGAAACTGGAAGGAAAAACTGTTTTTT. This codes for CASSEKSGNWKEKLFF.

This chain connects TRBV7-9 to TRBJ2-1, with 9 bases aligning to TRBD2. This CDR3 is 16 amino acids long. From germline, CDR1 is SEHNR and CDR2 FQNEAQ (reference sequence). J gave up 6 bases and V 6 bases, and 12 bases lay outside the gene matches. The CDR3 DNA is TGTGCCAGCAGTTTTAGACTAGCGGAGCCCTCCAATGAGCAGTTCTTC. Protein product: CASSFRLAEPSNEQFF.

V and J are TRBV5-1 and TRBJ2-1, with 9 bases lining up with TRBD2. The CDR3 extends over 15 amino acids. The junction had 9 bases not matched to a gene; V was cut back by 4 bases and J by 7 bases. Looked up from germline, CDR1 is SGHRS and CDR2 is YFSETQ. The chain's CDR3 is CASSPLAGENNEQFF. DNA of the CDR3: TGCGCCAGCAGCCCTTTAGCGGGAGAGAATAATGAGCAGTTCTTC.

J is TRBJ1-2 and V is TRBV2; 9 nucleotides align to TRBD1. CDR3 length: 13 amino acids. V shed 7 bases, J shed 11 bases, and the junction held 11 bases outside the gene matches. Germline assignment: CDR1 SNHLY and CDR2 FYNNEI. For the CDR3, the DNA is TGTGCCAGCACCGAAGCGGGACAGGGAGGTTACACCTTC. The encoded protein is CASTEAGQGGYTF.